This T cell receptor (beta chain) was documented in a study of cytomegalovirus exposure and HLA in healthy donors. On the study more broadly: There were roughly 110 million unique TCR beta sequences, drawn from 200 million or so T cells, in an earlier analysis. The Caucasian-associated ancestry cluster contained 81% of the 398 genotyped donors. General study points: Later on, an analysis found that several of the most significant clusters appeared to be linked to common viral pathogens, which included parvovirus B19.

On this clone: The target antigen is unknown.

PCR used 60 Vbeta primers and 13 Jbeta primers. As handled by the study authors: About 12 million of some 80 million unique TCR beta chains were shared, per a later count. Repertoires were generated with immunoSEQ multiplex PCR, while TCRdb's copy carries only in-frame clones and drops some. V, J and clone size are those of that table, while D and trimming were read from the DNA. This sample has 130,000 to 150,000 clones, with roughly 80% found just once. With 3 bases removed from V and 2 bases from J, the gap between germline ends came to 8 bases. Germline CDR1 is SEHNR and CDR2 is FQNEAQ (reference sequence). The CDR3 length is 14 residues.

Sequenced input: PBMCs. The chain joins TRBV7-9 to TRBJ2-1; possible D gene TRBD2, 6 bases. The receptor comes from a woman aged 40 to 50 in good health and CMV-seropositive. The CDR3 here is CASSFGGTYNEQFF. The CDR3 coding sequence is TGTGCCAGCAGCTTCGGCGGGACCTACAATGAGCAGTTCTTC.